The 28 T cell receptor beta chains below come from one sample, sequenced in a study of T-cell reconstitution after alpha-beta-depleted transplantation in children. Using unique molecular identifiers, the investigators prepared the TCRbeta library. TCRdb redid the calling of the PCR reads with MiXCR, one entry per CDR3 protein. The sample has over 150,000 distinct CDR3 sequences, approximately 6.9% seen once. Sample: PBMCs, taken before TCRalphabeta/CD19-depleted stem cell transplant. The source of these receptors is a boy between 2 and 10 years old with acute lymphoblastic leukemia, due to receive a stem cell transplant.

The table lists this clonotype with a few counts. This sequence joins TRBV28 and TRBJ1-2; 9 bases align to TRBD1. The length of the CDR3 is 17 residues. After removal of 3 bases from V and 8 bases from J, the junction contained 16 bases not matched to a gene. In germline, CDR1 is MDHEN, CDR2 SYDVKM. This CDR3 reads CASSLGGTGIDSEGYTF. The DNA of the CDR3 is TGTGCCAGCAGTTTGGGTGGGACAGGGATTGATTCGGAAGGCTACACCTTC.

In its sample, this clonotype was seen many times. The V and J genes are TRBV12-3 or TRBV12-4 and TRBJ2-2; D unresolved. Trimming cost V 3 bases and J 6 bases, with 11 bases left between them. This CDR3 has 14 residues. CDR3 sequence reads: CASSFQSSPGELFF. The CDR3 coding sequence is TGTGCCAGCAGTTTCCAGTCCTCCCCCGGGGAGCTGTTTTTT.

CDR3 residues: CASSPRYTGELFF. CDR3 bases: TGTGCCAGCAGCCCCCGATACACCGGGGAGCTGTTTTTT. This chain uses TRBV7-8 with TRBJ2-2, with no clear D. Per germline, CDR1 SGHVS and CDR2 FQNEAQ. The CDR3 length is 13 residues. V lost 5 bases to trimming and J lost 3 bases, with 7 bases between them. The variable domain in full, with the rest retrieved from reference TRBV7-8 and TRBJ2-2, is GAGVSQSPRYKVAKRGQDVALRCDPISGHVSLFWYQQALGQGPEFLTYFQNEAQLDKSGLPSDRFFAERPEGSVSTLKIQRTQQEDSAVYLCASSPRYTGELFFGEGSRLTVL.

This chain uses TRBV10-3 with TRBJ2-5, with a possible D match to TRBD2 (6 bases). Germline V gives CDR1 ENHRY, CDR2 SYGVKD. This CDR3 contains 16 residues. V was cut by 0 bases and J by 5 bases, with 16 bases left in between. The CDR3 DNA follows: TGTGCCATCAGTGAGTCCCCTGTCGGGAGCGGGGAGACCCAGTACTTC. Translating it yields CAISESPVGSGETQYF.

This clonotype was seen at least ten times. This chain connects TRBV29-1 to TRBJ2-3; D unresolved. Trimming cost V 3 bases and J 7 bases, with 8 bases left between them. CDR3 size: 11 residues. In germline, CDR1 is SQVTM, CDR2 ANQGSEA. DNA of the CDR3: TGCAGCGTTGACTCTGTTAATACGCAGTATTTT. Translated: CSVDSVNTQYF.

This clonotype was counted ten times or more. This chain links TRBV9 with TRBJ1-5; D unclear. There are 15 residues in the CDR3. Germline CDR1 reads SGDLS; CDR2 reads YYNGEE. V dropped 3 bases and J dropped 5 bases, with 15 bases sitting between them. The CDR3 here is CASSAVPGIHQPQHF. Here the CDR3 DNA reads TGTGCCAGCAGCGCTGTTCCCGGAATACATCAGCCCCAGCATTTT.

This chain connects TRBV3-1 to TRBJ2-5; 10 positions match TRBD1. The trim removed 3 bases at V and 3 bases at J, leaving 4 bases unmatched. Germline V gene lookup returns CDR1 LGHDT and CDR2 YNNKEL (reference sequence). There are 15 residues in the CDR3. Here the CDR3 DNA reads TGTGCCAGCAGCCATCGCGGGACAGGGGAAGAGACCCAGTACTTC. This sequence encodes CASSHRGTGEETQYF.

At least ten counts were recorded for this clonotype. This chain connects TRBV12-3 or TRBV12-4 to TRBJ2-5, with TRBD2 matching over 13 bases. With 5 bases clipped from V and 3 bases from J, the junction kept 3 bases outside the gene matches. CDR3 length: 15 amino acids. CDR3: CASSAGTSGKETQYF. CDR3 in DNA: TGTGCCAGCAGTGCCGGGACTAGCGGGAAAGAGACCCAGTACTTC.

This clonotype has a handful of counts. The V and J genes are TRBV15 and TRBJ1-2; TRBD1 aligns across 9 bases. Germline values: CDR1 LNHNV, CDR2 YYDKDF (reference sequence). Losses at the gene ends were 5 bases for V and 2 bases for J; bases not matched to a gene: 6. The CDR3 covers 15 residues. CDR3 DNA: TGTGCCACCAGCGCGTCGGGACAGGGAAACTATGGCTACACCTTC. It is translated as CATSASGQGNYGYTF. The full variable domain, rest sourced from reference TRBV15 and TRBJ1-2, is DAMVIQNPRYQVTQFGKPVTLSCSQTLNHNVMYWYQQKSSQAPKLLFHYYDKDFNNEADTPDNFQSRRPNTSFCFLDIRSPGLGDTAMYLCATSASGQGNYGYTFGSGTRLTVV.

In its sample, this clonotype was seen many times. This chain joins TRBV28 and TRBJ2-1, with 10 bases that match TRBD2. Per germline, CDR1 MDHEN and CDR2 SYDVKM. V dropped 3 bases and J dropped 5; count of bases not matched to a gene: 10. CDR3 length equals 17 residues. The CDR3 nucleotides are TGTGCCAGCAGTTTGGGGTGGTGGACTAGCGGTAACAATGAGCAGTTCTTC. Its translation is CASSLGWWTSGNNEQFF.

This clonotype was seen repeatedly, ten times or more. An end of the junction does not agree with germline; a read error may underlie this. The chain links TRBV5-1 to TRBJ2-1; D is undetermined. Germline-derived CDR1 and CDR2 are SGHRS and YFSETQ. This CDR3 has 11 amino acids. The CDR3 DNA follows: TGCGCCAGCAGTTTGGCCTCTGAGCAGTTCTTC. Amino acid sequence: CASSLASEQFF.

The J gene is TRBJ2-7, the V gene TRBV27, with a tentative D call TRBD2 (6 bases). CDR3 length equals 13 residues. Germline V gene lookup returns CDR1 MNHEY and CDR2 SMNVEV (reference sequence). Trimming stripped 0 bases from V and 9 bases from J, with 12 bases between. CDR3 nucleotide sequence: TGTGCCAGCAGTTTATCCCCACTAGCTCGGCAGTACTTC. Translated: CASSLSPLARQYF.

This clonotype came up many times. The CDR3 is CASSHGDSGGVYEQYF. DNA of the CDR3: TGCGCCAGCAGCCATGGAGACTCCGGGGGGGTATACGAGCAGTACTTC. The chain combines TRBV4-3 with TRBJ2-7; 8 nucleotides match TRBD2. The CDR3 length is 16 residues. CDR1 and CDR2 (germline): LGHNA, YSLEER. After removal of 3 bases from V and 4 bases from J, the junction contained 11 bases not matched to a gene.

Ten or more counts support this clonotype. The CDR3 sequence: CASSFEQGRGTDTQYF. Written as DNA, the CDR3 is TGTGCCAGCAGCTTCGAACAGGGGAGGGGCACAGATACGCAGTATTTT. The chain uses TRBV7-2 and TRBJ2-3, with D perhaps TRBD1 or TRBD2 (7 bases each). Per germline, CDR1 SGHTA and CDR2 FQGNSA. The CDR3 extends over 16 amino acids. V lost 3 bases and J 1 base, leaving 14 bases between the germline ends.

This clonotype was counted ten times or more. The chain recombines TRBV7-2 with TRBJ2-3, with D possibly TRBD2 on 6 matching bases. CDR1 and CDR2 (germline): SGHTA, FQGNSA. The CDR3 has 17 residues. Trimming stripped 1 base from V and 2 bases from J, with 16 bases between. The CDR3 DNA is TGTGCCAGCAGCTTAGGTCGACTAGTCGGGGACACAGATACGCAGTATTTT. Translating gives CASSLGRLVGDTDTQYF.

This clonotype was counted many times. The chain has TRBV28 and TRBJ1-3; D is unclear. Germline V gene sequence: CDR1 MDHEN, CDR2 SYDVKM. V dropped 2 bases and J dropped 0 bases, with 5 bases sitting between them. CDR3 length: 14 amino acids. The chain's CDR3 is CASSLPVSGNTIYF. The DNA of the CDR3 is TGTGCCAGCAGTTTACCGGTCTCTGGAAACACCATATATTTT.

This clonotype was recorded at least ten times. V gene TRBV6-2 or TRBV6-3 combines with J gene TRBJ2-4, with 11 bases that match TRBD1. Losses at the gene ends were 6 bases for V and 1 base for J; bases not matched to a gene: 5. This CDR3 is 16 amino acids long. Germline assignment: CDR1 MNHEY and CDR2 SVGEGT. The CDR3 bases are TGTGCCAGCAGCAGGGACAGGGGGATGGCCAAAAACATTCAGTACTTC. Amino acid sequence: CASSRDRGMAKNIQYF.

The table lists this clonotype with a few counts. V is TRBV7-9 and J is TRBJ2-7; 7 positions agree with TRBD1. The CDR3 is made up of 15 amino acids. Germline CDR1 is SEHNR and CDR2 is FQNEAQ (reference sequence). V was pared by 6 bases and J by 2 bases, with 10 bases of the junction left unmatched. In DNA, the CDR3 is TGTGCCAGCAGTTCGACAGGGAGTGAGGCCTACGAGCAGTACTTC. As protein: CASSSTGSEAYEQYF.

This clonotype was observed many times. This chain connects TRBV7-3 to TRBJ2-7; 8 bases match TRBD2. CDR3 length: 15 amino acids. Trimming removed 5 bases from V and 0 bases from J; junction bases left unmatched: 6. In germline, CDR1 is SGHTA, CDR2 FQGTGA. For the CDR3, the DNA is TGTGCCAGCAGCCTTAGAGGGACTAGCTCCTACGAGCAGTACTTC. It encodes CASSLRGTSSYEQYF.

This clonotype was recorded a few times. V usage is TRBV5-6 and J usage is TRBJ2-5; TRBD2 matches at 8 bases. This CDR3 is 15 amino acids long. V lost 3 bases, J lost 5 bases, and 9 bases stayed unmatched. CDR1 is SGHDT and CDR2 is YYEEEE in the germline V gene. The DNA of the CDR3 is TGTGCCAGCAGCTCCCCGGGGGGGCGTTGGGAGACCCAGTACTTC. This gives the protein CASSSPGGRWETQYF.

This clonotype was counted at least ten times. The gene calls are TRBV7-2 and TRBJ2-3; the D is unclear. This CDR3 contains 12 residues. V was cut by 2 bases and J by 6 bases, with 6 bases left in between. Germline values: CDR1 SGHTA, CDR2 FQGNSA. In nucleotides, the CDR3 is TGTGCCAGCAGCTTATTTAAGGATACGCAGTATTTT. Protein product: CASSLFKDTQYF.

This clonotype was counted ten times or more. This chain connects TRBV4-2 to TRBJ1-1; no clear D gene. CDR3 length: 14 amino acids. Trimming stripped 0 bases from V and 3 bases from J, with 8 bases between. Per germline, CDR1 LGHNA and CDR2 YNFKEQ. The CDR3 sequence is CASSQDWGYTEAFF. In DNA, the CDR3 is TGTGCCAGCAGCCAAGATTGGGGTTACACTGAAGCTTTCTTT.

This clonotype was detected ten times or more. The J gene is TRBJ2-7, the V gene TRBV11-2; D is uncertain. Trimming removed 4 bases at V and 2 bases at J, with 6 bases between. There are 12 residues in the CDR3. Germline assignment: CDR1 SGHAT and CDR2 FQNNGV. As DNA, the CDR3 is TGTGCCAGCAGCTCGGAGACCTACGAGCAGTACTTC. The encoded protein is CASSSETYEQYF.

This clonotype was observed many times. The J gene is TRBJ2-3, the V gene TRBV5-1; 7 nucleotides align to TRBD2. The V gene end was trimmed by 1 base and the J gene end by 0 bases; junction bases not matched to a gene: 5. Germline CDR1 and CDR2: SGHRS and YFSETQ. CDR3 length equals 16 residues. CDR3 amino acids: CASSLFRGGSTDTQYF. In nucleotides, the CDR3 is TGCGCCAGCAGCTTGTTTCGCGGGGGTAGCACAGATACGCAGTATTTT.

This clonotype was counted at least ten times. This chain joins TRBV6-2 or TRBV6-3 and TRBJ1-1; D is uncertain. V was shortened by 3 bases and J by 11 bases, with 16 bases between the two germline ends. This CDR3 comprises 13 residues. The germline CDR1 and CDR2 sequences are MNHEY and SVGEGT. CDR3 loop: CASSYLKADSAFF. CDR3 coding DNA: TGTGCCAGCAGTTATCTCAAGGCAGACTCGGCTTTCTTT.

This clonotype was seen at least ten times. The chain couples TRBV20-1 to TRBJ2-1, with a weak D call TRBD2 (6 bases). The CDR3 covers 13 residues. CDR1 is DFQATT, CDR2 SNEGSKA, per germline (reference sequence). Trimming removed 8 bases from V and 5 bases from J, with 16 bases in between. CDR3 loop: CSPGAGTNNEQFF. The CDR3 DNA reads as TGCAGTCCTGGAGCGGGCACTAACAATGAGCAGTTCTTC.

Points on this clonotype: An end of the junction does not agree with germline; a read error may underlie this. This chain connects TRBV28 to TRBJ2-7; 9 bases are shared with TRBD2. This CDR3 comprises 13 residues. CDR1 MDHEN and CDR2 SYDVKM come from the germline V gene. The CDR3 region has the DNA TGTGCCAGTCGTAGCGGGAGCTCCTACGTGCAGTACTTC. Its translation is CASRSGSSYVQYF.

This clonotype was counted ten times or more. V usage is TRBV5-1 and J usage is TRBJ2-3; 7 positions agree with TRBD2. There are 14 residues in the CDR3. The trim removed 1 base at V and 1 base at J, leaving 0 bases unmatched. The V gene's germline CDR1 is SGHRS and CDR2 YFSETQ. The CDR3: CASSLTSGTDTQYF. In DNA, the CDR3 is TGCGCCAGCAGCTTGACTAGCGGCACAGATACGCAGTATTTT.